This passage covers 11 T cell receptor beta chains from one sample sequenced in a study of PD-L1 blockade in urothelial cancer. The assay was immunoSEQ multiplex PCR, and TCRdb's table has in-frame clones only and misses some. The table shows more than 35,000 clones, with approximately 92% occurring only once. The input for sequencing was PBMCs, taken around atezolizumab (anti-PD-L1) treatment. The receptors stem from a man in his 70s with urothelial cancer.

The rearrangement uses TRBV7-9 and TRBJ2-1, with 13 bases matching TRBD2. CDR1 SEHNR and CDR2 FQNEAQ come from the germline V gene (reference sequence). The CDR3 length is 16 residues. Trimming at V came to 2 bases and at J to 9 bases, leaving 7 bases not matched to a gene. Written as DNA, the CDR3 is TGTGCCAGCAGCTTAACTACTAGCGGGAGGGCGGGTGAGCAGTTCTTC. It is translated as CASSLTTSGRAGEQFF.

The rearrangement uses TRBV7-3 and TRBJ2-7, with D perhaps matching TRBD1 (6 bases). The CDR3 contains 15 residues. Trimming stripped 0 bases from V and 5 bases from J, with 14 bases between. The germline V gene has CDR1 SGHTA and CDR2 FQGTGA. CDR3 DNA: TGTGCCAGCAGCTTAACCTGGACAGAAACTAACGAGCAGTACTTC. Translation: CASSLTWTETNEQYF.

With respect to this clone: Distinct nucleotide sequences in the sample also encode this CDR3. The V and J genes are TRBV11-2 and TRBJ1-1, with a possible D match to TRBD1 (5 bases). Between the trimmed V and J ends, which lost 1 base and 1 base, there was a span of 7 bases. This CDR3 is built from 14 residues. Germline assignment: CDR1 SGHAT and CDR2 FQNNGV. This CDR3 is CASSLGQGNTEAFF. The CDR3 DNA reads TGTGCCAGCAGCTTAGGGCAGGGGAACACTGAAGCTTTCTTT.

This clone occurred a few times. The CDR3 DNA sequence: TGTGCCAGCAGCGGCGAGGTCTTACATACGCAGTATTTT. The encoded protein is CASSGEVLHTQYF. The chain links TRBV5-4 to TRBJ2-3; no clear D. This CDR3 spans 13 amino acids. The V gene's germline CDR1 is SGHNT and CDR2 YYREEE (reference sequence). V dropped 4 bases and J dropped 7 bases, with 13 bases sitting between them.

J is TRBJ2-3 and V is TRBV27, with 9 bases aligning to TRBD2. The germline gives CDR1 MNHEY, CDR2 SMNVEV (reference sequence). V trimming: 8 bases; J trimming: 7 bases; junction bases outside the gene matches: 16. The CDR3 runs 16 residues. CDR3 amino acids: CASAGFVAGEQNTQYF. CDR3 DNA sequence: TGTGCCAGCGCAGGATTTGTAGCGGGAGAACAAAATACGCAGTATTTT.

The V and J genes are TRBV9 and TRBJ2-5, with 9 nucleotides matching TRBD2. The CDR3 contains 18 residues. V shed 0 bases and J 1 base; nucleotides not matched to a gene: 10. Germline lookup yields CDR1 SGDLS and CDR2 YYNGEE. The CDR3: CASSVATGVAGAQETQYF. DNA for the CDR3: TGTGCCAGCAGCGTAGCTACTGGGGTAGCGGGAGCCCAAGAGACCCAGTACTTC.

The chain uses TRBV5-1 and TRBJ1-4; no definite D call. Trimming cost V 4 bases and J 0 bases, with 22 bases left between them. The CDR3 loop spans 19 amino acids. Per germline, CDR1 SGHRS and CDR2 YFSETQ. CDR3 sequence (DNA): TGCGCCAGCAGCCGTATCACGAGGAACGGACTAGCAACTAATGAAAAACTGTTTTTT. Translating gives CASSRITRNGLATNEKLFF.

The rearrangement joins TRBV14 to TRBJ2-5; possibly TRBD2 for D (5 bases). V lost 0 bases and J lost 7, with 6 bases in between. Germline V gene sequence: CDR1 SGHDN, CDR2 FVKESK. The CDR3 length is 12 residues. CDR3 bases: TGTGCCAGCAGCCAAGATCGGGGGACCCAGTACTTC. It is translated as CASSQDRGTQYF.

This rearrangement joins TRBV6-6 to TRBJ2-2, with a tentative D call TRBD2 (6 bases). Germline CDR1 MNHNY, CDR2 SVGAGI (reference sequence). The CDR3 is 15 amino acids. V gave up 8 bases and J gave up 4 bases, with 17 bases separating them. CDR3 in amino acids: CASRGTGSSTGELFF. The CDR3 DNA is TGTGCCAGCCGGGGGACCGGCAGCAGCACCGGGGAGCTGTTTTTT.

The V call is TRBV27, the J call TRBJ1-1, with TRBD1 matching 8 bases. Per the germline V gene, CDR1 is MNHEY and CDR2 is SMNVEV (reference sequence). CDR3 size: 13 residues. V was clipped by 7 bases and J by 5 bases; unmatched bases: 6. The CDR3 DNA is TGTGCCAGCAAGGACAGGGCTAGAACTGAAGCTTTCTTT. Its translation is CASKDRARTEAFF.

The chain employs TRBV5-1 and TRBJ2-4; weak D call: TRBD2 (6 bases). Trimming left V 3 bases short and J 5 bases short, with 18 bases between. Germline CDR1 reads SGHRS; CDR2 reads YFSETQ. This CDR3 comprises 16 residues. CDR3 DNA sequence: TGCGCCAGCAGCTGGGGAGGTAGTATGGAACAAAACATTCAGTACTTC. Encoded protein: CASSWGGSMEQNIQYF.